Listed below are T cell receptor beta chains from one sample, sequenced in a study of cytomegalovirus exposure and HLA in healthy donors. Here immunoSEQ multiplex PCR was the method, and the copy in TCRdb shows in-frame clones only, minus some. The sample carries 45,000 to 65,000 clones, 77% recorded once. What was sequenced was PBMCs. The receptors were gathered from a woman aged 40 to 50 in good health and CMV-seropositive. Both conserved end residues are part of each CDR3. The D gene is left open where the match is weak. Not every row has a clone size; where given, it reads once, few, many or a size class.

j_gene	d_gene	abundance	v_gene	CDR3nt	CDR3aa
TRBJ1-3	NA	NA	TRBV4-1	TGCGCCAGCAGCCCCCAAACGGTGGCAGGCTCTGGAAACACCATATATTTT	CASSPQTVAGSGNTIYF
TRBJ2-7	TRBD1	NA	TRBV7-9	TGTGCCAGCAGCGCCCGGACAGGTACCTACGAGCAGTACTTC	CASSARTGTYEQYF
TRBJ1-1	TRBD1	NA	TRBV9	TGTGCCAGCAGCGGAGCCCCCGGGACAGTGAACACTGAAGCTTTCTTT	CASSGAPGTVNTEAFF
TRBJ2-2	TRBD1	NA	TRBV5-1	TGCGCCAGCAGCAATAATAGACTGGACAGGGCGACCGGGGAGCTGTTTTTT	CASSNNRLDRATGELFF
TRBJ2-3	TRBD2	NA	TRBV30	TGTGCCTGGACGGGACTAGCAAGGGGCACAGATACGCAGTATTTT	CAWTGLARGTDTQYF
TRBJ2-1	NA	NA	TRBV7-2	TGTGCCAGCAGCTTACCCCCACGGGTCGAGCAGTTCTTC	CASSLPPRVEQFF
TRBJ1-5	NA	NA	TRBV6-4	TGTGCCAGCAGTGCCGAACCCACGGGGCCCCAGCATTTT	CASSAEPTGPQHF
TRBJ1-5	NA	NA	TRBV4-1	TGCGCCAGCAGCCAAGATCCATTAGGGGATCAGCCCCAGCATTTT	CASSQDPLGDQPQHF
TRBJ1-5	NA	NA	TRBV7-9	TGTGCCAGCAGCATCAACGGAGGTCAGCCCCAGCATTTT	CASSINGGQPQHF
TRBJ2-5	NA	NA	TRBV9	TGTGCCAGCAGCGCCCTATCCGGTCCCGAGACCCAGTACTTC	CASSALSGPETQYF
TRBJ2-3	NA	NA	TRBV9	TGTGCCAGCAGCGTAGGGGGGGCAGATACGCAGTATTTT	CASSVGGADTQYF
TRBJ2-7	NA	NA	TRBV7-2	TGTGCCAGCAGCCCTCGCCGGGGAACCTACGAGCAGTACTTC	CASSPRRGTYEQYF
TRBJ2-1	NA	NA	TRBV7-7	TGTGCCAGCAGCTTAGTCCGGGGGGCGAACTACAATGAGCAGTTCTTC	CASSLVRGANYNEQFF
TRBJ2-1	NA	NA	TRBV4-1	TGCGCCAGCAGCCAGTCCGGGAGTCCCTACAATGAGCAGTTCTTC	CASSQSGSPYNEQFF
TRBJ1-2	NA	NA	TRBV19	TGTGCCAGTAGTGTCACGACAGCCCTCTATGGCTACACCTTC	CASSVTTALYGYTF
TRBJ2-5	TRBD1	NA	TRBV15	TGTGCCACCAGCAGAGATGGTTGGGATCGGGACAGGGGGGAAACCCAGTACTTC	CATSRDGWDRDRGETQYF
TRBJ2-2	NA	once	TRBV4-1	TGCGCCAGCAGCCAAGATGGGGGAAGTACGGGAGCGAACACCGGGGAGCTGTTTTTT	CASSQDGGSTGANTGELFF
TRBJ1-5	TRBD1	NA	TRBV18	TGTGCCAGCTCCCCGGAACAGGGGCCCAATCAGCCCCAGCATTTT	CASSPEQGPNQPQHF
TRBJ1-1	NA	NA	TRBV6-6	TGTGCCAGCAGGCGCCGGGACACCCTCCCTGAAGCTTTCTTT	CASRRRDTLPEAFF
TRBJ2-7	NA	NA	TRBV5-1	TGCGCCAGCAGCTTGGGGGCAGGGATCTCCTACGAGCAGTACTTC	CASSLGAGISYEQYF
TRBJ1-1	TRBD1	NA	TRBV2	TGTGCCAGCAGCACGAGACAGGGAGCGACCACTGAAGCTTTCTTT	CASSTRQGATTEAFF
TRBJ2-2	NA	NA	TRBV6-5	TGTGCCAGCAGTCACCGGGACGGGGAGCTGTTTTTT	CASSHRDGELFF
TRBJ2-7	NA	NA	TRBV11-2	TGTGCCAGCAGCTCAGGGGCCAGGGGATTAAACCCCTACGAGCAGTACTTC	CASSSGARGLNPYEQYF
TRBJ2-7	NA	NA	TRBV28	TGTGCCAGCAGCGCCCCCCGGGATTTCTCCTACGAGCAGTACTTC	CASSAPRDFSYEQYF
TRBJ1-1	NA	NA	TRBV21-1	TGTGCCAGCAGCAGGTGCGGGACAGGGTTTCACACTGAAGCTTTCTTT	CASSRCGTGFHTEAFF
TRBJ1-5	NA	few	TRBV7-2	TGTGCCAGCAGCTTAGCGCGAACTCCTCAGCCCCAGCATTTT	CASSLARTPQPQHF
TRBJ1-1	TRBD1	NA	TRBV2	TGTGCCAGCAGTGGGACAGGGAGGGGGATGAACACTGAAGCTTTCTTT	CASSGTGRGMNTEAFF
TRBJ2-6	TRBD1	NA	TRBV19	TGTGCCAGTAGCCCTAAAAAGGGACAGGGCATATTAGGGGCCAACGTCCTGACTTTC	CASSPKKGQGILGANVLTF
TRBJ1-4	TRBD1	NA	TRBV10-2	TGCGCCAGCAGTGTTAGTGAGACAGGGGTTACAGAAAAACTGTTTTTT	CASSVSETGVTEKLFF
TRBJ2-6	NA	few	TRBV6-4	TGTGCCAGCAAAGCGCCGCCATCTGGGGCCAACGTCCTGACTTTC	CASKAPPSGANVLTF
TRBJ1-1	NA	once	TRBV7-3	TGTGCCAGCAGCTTACAGGGGTCGGACACTGAAGCTTTCTTT	CASSLQGSDTEAFF
TRBJ1-3	TRBD1	NA	TRBV7-6	TGTGCCAGCAGCTCAGGACAGGGGGGTGGAAACACCATATATTTT	CASSSGQGGGNTIYF
TRBJ2-3	TRBD2	NA	TRBV10-2	TGCGCCAGCAATAGCGGGGGGGCCGCAGATACGCAGTATTTT	CASNSGGAADTQYF
TRBJ2-5	TRBD1	NA	TRBV7-3	TGTGCCAGCAGCAGGACAGGGGGCATTGAGACCCAGTACTTC	CASSRTGGIETQYF
TRBJ1-2	TRBD1	NA	TRBV5-4	TGTGCCAGCAGCCTCCGACAGGGTGGGACCTATGGCTACACCTTC	CASSLRQGGTYGYTF
TRBJ2-1	NA	NA	TRBV7-9	TGTGCCAGCAGCCGCACGACGGACGCGGCCGGGAGACAGTTCTTC	CASSRTTDAAGRQFF
TRBJ2-1	NA	NA	TRBV7-2	TGTGCCAGCAGCTTAAACAGGGACAATGAGCAGTTCTTC	CASSLNRDNEQFF
TRBJ2-1	NA	NA	TRBV30	TGTGCCTGGAGTGGGGCTGAATGGCAGTTCTTC	CAWSGAEWQFF
TRBJ2-3	TRBD2	NA	TRBV4-3	TGCGCCAGCAGCCAGGAACTAGCGGGGGGGCCCACGGGTACAGATACGCAGTATTTT	CASSQELAGGPTGTDTQYF
TRBJ1-1	NA	NA	TRBV27	TGTGCCAGCAGTTTAGATCAGGGTCTAAATAAAGCTTTCTTT	CASSLDQGLNKAFF
TRBJ1-2	NA	NA	TRBV25-1	TGTGCCAGTAGTAAGGGGGGGGGAAACTATGGCTACACCTTC	CASSKGGGNYGYTF
TRBJ2-7	TRBD2	few	TRBV7-8	TGTGCCAGCGGCACTACTAGCGGGGGGAAACCCTACGAGCAGTACTTC	CASGTTSGGKPYEQYF